Each of the 10 T cell receptor beta chains below was sequenced from the same sample in a study of blood T cell repertoires in COVID-19. The data were produced by immunoSEQ multiplex PCR, yet TCRdb's version contains in-frame clones alone and is incomplete. The sample shows about 150,000 clones, roughly 88% of them seen only once. The specimen was PBMCs or T cells enriched from blood (not recorded which). These receptors all come from a man aged 45-65 years who had recovered from COVID-19.

V gene TRBV11-2 combines with J gene TRBJ2-1; 7 bases line up with TRBD2. CDR1 is SGHAT and CDR2 is FQNNGV in the germline V gene. V lost 3 bases to trimming and J lost 4 bases; unmatched junction nucleotides: 6. This CDR3 region has 15 residues. The CDR3 bases are TGTGCCAGCAGCTTGACAACGGGGGGTTACAATGAGCAGTTCTTC. It translates to CASSLTTGGYNEQFF.

The rearrangement links TRBV14 to TRBJ2-5; TRBD1 is a possible D gene (6 bases). CDR3 length: 19 residues. Trimming removed 1 base from V and 2 bases from J, with 23 bases in between. Germline CDR1 SGHDN, CDR2 FVKESK. CDR3 loop: CASSQAWVAGRTVQETQYF. The CDR3, as DNA: TGTGCCAGCAGCCAAGCTTGGGTAGCTGGCCGGACAGTTCAAGAGACCCAGTACTTC.

This sequence joins TRBV9 and TRBJ2-5; the D is unclear. The germline gives CDR1 SGDLS, CDR2 YYNGEE. The V gene lost 0 bases and the J gene lost 5 bases, with 11 bases spanning the gap. The CDR3 length is 14 residues. The CDR3 reads CASSVGVDGETQYF. DNA for the CDR3: TGTGCCAGCAGCGTAGGGGTCGACGGGGAGACCCAGTACTTC.

The chain combines TRBV7-8 with TRBJ2-1; tentative D call: TRBD1 (5 bases). This CDR3 has 15 residues. Trimming stripped 2 bases from V and 9 bases from J, with 17 bases between. Germline V CDR1 and CDR2: SGHVS, FQNEAQ. The CDR3 DNA follows: TGTGCCAGCAGCTTAATTGGGGCGTCCGGCGGTGAGCAGTTCTTC. This codes for CASSLIGASGGEQFF.

This chain joins TRBV7-9 and TRBJ1-4, with D tentatively TRBD1 (5 bases). From germline, CDR1 is SEHNR and CDR2 FQNEAQ (reference sequence). The length of the CDR3 is 16 residues. Between the trimmed V and J ends, which lost 8 bases and 1 base, there was a span of 17 bases. This chain's CDR3 is CASSGVGRGTNEKLFF. CDR3 DNA: TGTGCCAGCTCTGGTGTAGGGAGGGGAACTAATGAAAAACTGTTTTTT.

This clone showed up just a few times. The same CDR3 arises from other DNA sequences in this sample as well. The rearrangement uses TRBV6-2 or TRBV6-3 and TRBJ1-2; TRBD1 is a possible D gene (5 bases). CDR3 length equals 12 residues. The germline V and J ends were trimmed by 2 bases and 8 bases, with 9 bases remaining between them. Germline assignment: CDR1 MNHEY and CDR2 SVGEGT. CDR3 sequence (DNA): TGTGCCAGCAGTTACGGGGCAAGCGGCTACACCTTC. Its protein is CASSYGASGYTF.

This clone was picked up a small number of times. CDR3 sequence (DNA): TGTGCCAGCAGCTTCCGGGAGGGTGGAAACACCATATATTTT. It translates to CASSFREGGNTIYF. V gene TRBV7-8 combines with J gene TRBJ1-3, with D unresolved. Germline V gene sequence: CDR1 SGHVS, CDR2 FQNEAQ. This CDR3 is built from 14 residues. Trimming stripped 3 bases from V and 3 bases from J, with 9 bases between.

This chain joins TRBV19 and TRBJ2-3; 8 bases align to TRBD1. Germline CDR1 is LNHDA and CDR2 is SQIVND (reference sequence). V lost 5 bases, J lost 6 bases, and 10 bases stayed unmatched. CDR3 size: 15 residues. The chain's CDR3 is CASSPGTGVLDTQYF. The CDR3 DNA is TGTGCCAGTAGTCCCGGGACAGGAGTACTGGATACGCAGTATTTT.

The chain uses TRBV15 and TRBJ2-1; D unclear. The CDR3 contains 16 residues. Trimming stripped 0 bases from V and 7 bases from J, with 16 bases between. Germline V gene sequence: CDR1 LNHNV, CDR2 YYDKDF (reference sequence). In nucleotides, the CDR3 is TGTGCCACCAGCAGAGAGGCGATTCCCCCTAGGAATGAGCAGTTCTTC. Its protein is CATSREAIPPRNEQFF.

V is TRBV9 and J is TRBJ2-3; D not certain. The CDR3 has 15 residues. V was shortened by 6 bases and J by 3 bases, with 17 bases between the two germline ends. Germline CDR1 SGDLS, CDR2 YYNGEE. The CDR3 DNA sequence: TGTGCCAGCACGACCTCGTCTGCGGTGACAGATACGCAGTATTTT. It specifies CASTTSSAVTDTQYF.